This passage covers 6 T cell receptor beta chains from one sample sequenced in a study of sequential checkpoint blockade in melanoma. Treatment given: randomized to nivolumab then ipilimumab (arm A) or the reverse (arm B). Assay: immunoSEQ multiplex PCR; the TCRdb copy retains only in-frame clones and omits some. The top ten clones hold approximately 10% of a sample with 17,000 or so clones, approximately 70% of them seen once. The specimen was CD8+ T cells sorted from blood (inferred from file names), collected from a patient given nivolumab and ipilimumab in sequence. The origin of the receptors is a human donor with melanoma.

This clone was counted a single time. This CDR3 is CASSLPGTGAYNEQFF. The CDR3 nucleotides read TGTGCCAGCAGTTTACCCGGGACAGGGGCCTACAATGAGCAGTTCTTC. The chain carries TRBV27 and TRBJ2-1, with TRBD1 matching 10 bases. V shed 2 bases, J shed 2 bases, and the junction held 3 bases outside the gene matches. Germline CDR1 is MNHEY and CDR2 is SMNVEV (reference sequence). The CDR3 runs 16 residues.

V is TRBV7-6 and J is TRBJ2-5, with 8 bases fitting TRBD1. The V and J ends lost 5 bases and 0 bases, in that order; junction bases with no gene match: 5. The germline gives CDR1 SGHVS, CDR2 FNYEAQ. This CDR3 has 15 amino acids. The CDR3, as DNA: TGTGCCAGCAGCCGTGACAGGGGCTACCAAGAGACCCAGTACTTC. This gives the protein CASSRDRGYQETQYF.

The rearrangement joins TRBV7-8 to TRBJ1-1; D gene uncertain. Germline-derived CDR1 and CDR2 are SGHVS and FQNEAQ. Trimming stripped 4 bases from V and 5 bases from J, with 8 bases between. The CDR3 is made up of 12 amino acids. CDR3 sequence: CASSWTGTEAFF. Here the CDR3 DNA reads TGTGCCAGCAGCTGGACGGGGACTGAAGCTTTCTTT.

In DNA form, the CDR3 reads TGTGCCAGCAGGGGACTAGCGGGACTTGTAGATACGCAGTATTTT. It codes for CASRGLAGLVDTQYF. This chain uses TRBV6-5 with TRBJ2-3; 13 bases agree with TRBD2. Germline V lookup: CDR1 MNHEY, CDR2 SVGAGI. Germline trimming cut 6 bases from V and 5 bases from J; bases unmatched to any gene: 5. This CDR3 is 15 amino acids long.

This rearrangement joins TRBV7-6 to TRBJ2-3; D is perhaps TRBD2 (5 bases). The germline V gene encodes CDR1 SGHVS and CDR2 FNYEAQ. The CDR3 loop spans 13 amino acids. V was trimmed by 1 base and J by 4 bases, leaving 6 bases between them. The CDR3 reads CASSLGGPDTQYF. CDR3 in DNA: TGTGCCAGCAGCTTAGGAGGGCCAGATACGCAGTATTTT.

This clone came up a few times. This chain connects TRBV19 to TRBJ2-5; D ambiguous. Gene TRBJ2-7 matches the end of the DNA better, so the J call may be wrong. Per germline, CDR1 LNHDA and CDR2 SQIVND (reference sequence). The CDR3 is made up of 14 amino acids. The CDR3 region is CASSITARSYEQYF. The CDR3 coding sequence is TGTGCCAGTAGTATAACAGCCCGATCCTACGAGCAGTACTTC.